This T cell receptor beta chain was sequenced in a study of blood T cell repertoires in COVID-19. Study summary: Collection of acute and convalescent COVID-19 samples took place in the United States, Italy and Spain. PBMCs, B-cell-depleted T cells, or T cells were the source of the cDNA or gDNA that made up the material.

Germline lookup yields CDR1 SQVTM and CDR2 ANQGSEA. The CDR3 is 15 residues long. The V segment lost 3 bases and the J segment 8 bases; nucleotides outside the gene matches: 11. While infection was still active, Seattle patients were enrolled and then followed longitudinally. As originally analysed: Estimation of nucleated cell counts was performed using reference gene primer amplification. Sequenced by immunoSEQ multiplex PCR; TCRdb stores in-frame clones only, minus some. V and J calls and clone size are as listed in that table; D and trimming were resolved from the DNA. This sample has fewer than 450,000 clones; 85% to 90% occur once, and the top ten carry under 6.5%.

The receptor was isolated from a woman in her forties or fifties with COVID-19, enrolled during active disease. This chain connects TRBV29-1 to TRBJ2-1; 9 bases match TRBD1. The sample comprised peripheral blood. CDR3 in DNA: TGCAGCGTTGAGGTTTTGGAACAGGGGGCCTATGAGCAGTTCTTC. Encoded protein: CSVEVLEQGAYEQFF.